One TCR beta chain is described in this entry. Trimming took 1 base from V and 2 from J, leaving 9 bases between them. The CDR3 has 14 residues. In germline, CDR1 is SGHAT, CDR2 FQNNGV. This sample is part of a study of CD8 T cells in Susac syndrome. The authors reverse transcribed roughly 0.45 to 1 ug RNA with random hexamers. TCRdb used MiXCR to reprocess the immunoSEQ multiplex PCR reads, holding one entry per CDR3 protein. The sample lists roughly 67,000 distinct CDR3 sequences, 85% to 95% occurring once. The sequenced sample consisted of CD8+ T cells from PBMCs. The chain is built from TRBV11-2 and TRBJ2-7, with unresolved D. This clonotype was sampled from a human donor with multiple sclerosis. The CDR3: CASSLVGPAYEQYF. Written as DNA, the CDR3 is TGTGCCAGCAGCTTAGTCGGGCCAGCCTACGAGCAGTACTTC.